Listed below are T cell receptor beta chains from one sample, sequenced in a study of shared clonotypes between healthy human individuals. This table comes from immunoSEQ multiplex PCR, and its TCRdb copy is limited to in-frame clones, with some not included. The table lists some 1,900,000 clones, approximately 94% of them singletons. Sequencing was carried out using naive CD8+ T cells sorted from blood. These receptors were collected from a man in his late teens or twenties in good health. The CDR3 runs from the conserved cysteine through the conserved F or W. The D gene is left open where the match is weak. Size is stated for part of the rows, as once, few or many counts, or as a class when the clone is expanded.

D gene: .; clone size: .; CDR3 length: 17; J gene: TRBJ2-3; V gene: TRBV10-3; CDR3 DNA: TGTGCCATCAGTGATCAGGCCATACAGTTCGGCACAGATACGCAGTATTTT; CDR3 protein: CAISDQAIQFGTDTQYF
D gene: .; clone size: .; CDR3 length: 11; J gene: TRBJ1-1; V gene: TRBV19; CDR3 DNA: TGTGCCAGTACCCTGGGCACTGAAGCTTTCTTT; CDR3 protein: CASTLGTEAFF
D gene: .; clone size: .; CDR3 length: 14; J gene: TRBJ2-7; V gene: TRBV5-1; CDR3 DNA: TGCGCCAGCAGCTTGGTCCCAGCGGGCTACGAGCAGTACTTC; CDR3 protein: CASSLVPAGYEQYF
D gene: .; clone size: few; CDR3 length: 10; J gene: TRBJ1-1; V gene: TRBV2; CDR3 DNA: TGTGCCAGCAGAGTTCATGAAGCTTTCTTT; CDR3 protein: CASRVHEAFF
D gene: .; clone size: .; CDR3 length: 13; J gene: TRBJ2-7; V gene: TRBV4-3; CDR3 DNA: TGCGCCAGCAGCCAAGATCGGAGCTACGAGCAGTACTTC; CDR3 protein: CASSQDRSYEQYF
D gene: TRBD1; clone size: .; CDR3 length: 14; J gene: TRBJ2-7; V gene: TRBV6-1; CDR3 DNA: TGTGCCAGCACCCTGGGACAGGGGGCGCGAGAGCAGTACTTC; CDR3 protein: CASTLGQGAREQYF
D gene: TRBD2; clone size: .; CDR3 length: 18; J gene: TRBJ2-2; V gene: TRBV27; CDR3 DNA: TGTGCCAGCAGAGTCCTCCCACTAAGCGGGGGGGCTTCCGGGGAGCTGTTTTTT; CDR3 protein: CASRVLPLSGGASGELFF
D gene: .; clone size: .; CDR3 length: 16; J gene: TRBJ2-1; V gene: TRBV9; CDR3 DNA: TGTGCCAGCAGCCTTAGCCAGTCGGCATTATACAATGAGCAGTTCTTC; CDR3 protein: CASSLSQSALYNEQFF
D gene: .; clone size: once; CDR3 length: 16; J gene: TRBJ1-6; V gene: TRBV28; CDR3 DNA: TGTGCCAGCAGTTTATCGGGGAGCTCCTATAATTCACCCCTCCACTTT; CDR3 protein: CASSLSGSSYNSPLHF
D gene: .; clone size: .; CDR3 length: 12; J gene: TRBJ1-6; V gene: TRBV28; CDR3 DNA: TGTGCCAGCAGCGACTATAATTCACCCCTCCACTTT; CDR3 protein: CASSDYNSPLHF
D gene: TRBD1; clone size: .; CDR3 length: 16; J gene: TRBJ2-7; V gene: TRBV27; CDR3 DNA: TGTGCCAGCAGTCCCGGGGACAGCCCCTACCTAGTCGAGCAGTACTTC; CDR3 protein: CASSPGDSPYLVEQYF
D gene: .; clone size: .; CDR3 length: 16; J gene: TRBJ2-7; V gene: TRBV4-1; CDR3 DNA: TGCGCCAGCAGCCAAGGTTTGCAACTCTCCACCTACGAGCAGTACTTC; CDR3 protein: CASSQGLQLSTYEQYF
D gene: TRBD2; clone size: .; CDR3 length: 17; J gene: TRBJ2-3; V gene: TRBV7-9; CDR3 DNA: TGTGCCAGCAGCTTCCGACTAGCGGGAGCCGGGCCAGATACGCAGTATTTT; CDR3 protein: CASSFRLAGAGPDTQYF
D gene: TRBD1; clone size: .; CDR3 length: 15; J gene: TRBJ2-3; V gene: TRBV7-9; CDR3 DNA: TGTGCCAGCAGCTCGGGACAGGGGGCAACAGATACGCAGTATTTT; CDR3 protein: CASSSGQGATDTQYF
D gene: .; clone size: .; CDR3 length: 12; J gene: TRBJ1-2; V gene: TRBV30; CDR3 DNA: TGTGCCTGGAGTTATGACGCGTATGGCTACACCTTC; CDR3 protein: CAWSYDAYGYTF
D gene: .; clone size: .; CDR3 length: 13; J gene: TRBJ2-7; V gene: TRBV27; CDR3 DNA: TGTGCCAGCATGGTAGTAGGAGCCTACGAGCAGTACTTC; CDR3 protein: CASMVVGAYEQYF
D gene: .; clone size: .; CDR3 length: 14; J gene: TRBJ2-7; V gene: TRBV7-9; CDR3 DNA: TGTGCCAGCAGCTTTCCGGGACTGCACTACGAGCAGTACTTC; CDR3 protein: CASSFPGLHYEQYF
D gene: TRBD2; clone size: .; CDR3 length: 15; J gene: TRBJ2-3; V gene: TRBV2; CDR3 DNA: TGTGCCAGCACCCGACTAGCGGGGGGAACAGATACGCAGTATTTT; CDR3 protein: CASTRLAGGTDTQYF
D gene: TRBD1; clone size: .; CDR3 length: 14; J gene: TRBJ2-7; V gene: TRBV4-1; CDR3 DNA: TGCGCCAGCAGCCAAACGGACAGGGACTACGAGCAGTACTTC; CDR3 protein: CASSQTDRDYEQYF
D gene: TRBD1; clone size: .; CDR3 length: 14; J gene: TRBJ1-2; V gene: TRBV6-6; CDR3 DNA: TGTGCCAGCATAGGGGACAGTCCGATCTATGGCTACACCTTC; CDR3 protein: CASIGDSPIYGYTF
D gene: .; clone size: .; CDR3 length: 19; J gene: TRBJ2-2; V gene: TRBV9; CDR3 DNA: TGTGCCAGCAGCTCACAAGGGGGGCCAGCGGGTTATCCTGTCGGGGAGCTGTTTTTT; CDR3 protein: CASSSQGGPAGYPVGELFF
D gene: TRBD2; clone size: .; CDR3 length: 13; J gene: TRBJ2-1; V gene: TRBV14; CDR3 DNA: TGTGCCAGCAGCCAACTAGCGGGATTTGAGCAGTTCTTC; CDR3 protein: CASSQLAGFEQFF
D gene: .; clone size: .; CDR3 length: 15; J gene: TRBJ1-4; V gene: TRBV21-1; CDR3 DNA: TGTGCCAGCAGCAAAATGGGGACAGGGTTTGAAAAACTGTTTTTT; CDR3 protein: CASSKMGTGFEKLFF
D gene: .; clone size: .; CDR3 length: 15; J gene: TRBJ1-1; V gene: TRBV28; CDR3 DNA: TGTGCCAGCAGGAAGGGGTCCCTTTATAGCACTGAAGCTTTCTTT; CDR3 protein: CASRKGSLYSTEAFF
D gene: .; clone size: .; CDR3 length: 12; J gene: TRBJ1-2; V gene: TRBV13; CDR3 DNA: TGTGCCAGCAGCCCCGACCCGTTTGGCTACACCTTC; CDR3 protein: CASSPDPFGYTF
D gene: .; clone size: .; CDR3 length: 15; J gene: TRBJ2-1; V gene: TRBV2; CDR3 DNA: TGTGCCAGCAGTGAAATGGTATCCGACGCGGATGAGCAGTTCTTC; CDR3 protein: CASSEMVSDADEQFF
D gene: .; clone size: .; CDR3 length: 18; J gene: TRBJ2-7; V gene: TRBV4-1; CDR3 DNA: TGCGCCAGCAGCCAAGATGTTGGCGGGACGGATATTTCCTACGAGCAGTACTTC; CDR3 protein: CASSQDVGGTDISYEQYF
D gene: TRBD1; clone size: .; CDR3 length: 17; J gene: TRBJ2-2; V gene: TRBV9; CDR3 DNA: TGTGCCAGCAGCGTCCAGCTGACAGGGCTCAACACCGGGGAGCTGTTTTTT; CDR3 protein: CASSVQLTGLNTGELFF
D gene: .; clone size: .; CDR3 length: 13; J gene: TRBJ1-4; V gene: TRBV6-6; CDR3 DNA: TGTGCCTCGGCGGCCTCAACTAATGAAAAACTGTTTTTT; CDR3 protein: CASAASTNEKLFF
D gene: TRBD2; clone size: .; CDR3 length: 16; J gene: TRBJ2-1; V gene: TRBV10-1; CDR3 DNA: TGCGCCAGCAGTGACAGGGGGCTAGCGGGAGTTAATGAGCAGTTCTTC; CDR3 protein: CASSDRGLAGVNEQFF
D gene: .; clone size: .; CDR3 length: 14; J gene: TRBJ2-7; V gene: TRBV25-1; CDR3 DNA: TGTGCCAGCTCCTTCGGGCTGAACTCCTACGAGCAGTACTTC; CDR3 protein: CASSFGLNSYEQYF
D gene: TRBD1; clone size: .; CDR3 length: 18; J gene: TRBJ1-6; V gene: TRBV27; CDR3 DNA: TGTGCCAGCAGTTTATTAAACGCAGGGGGCTTATATAATTCACCCCTCCACTTT; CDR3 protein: CASSLLNAGGLYNSPLHF
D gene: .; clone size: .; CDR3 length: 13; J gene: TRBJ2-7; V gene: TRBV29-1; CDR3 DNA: TGCAGCGTCGCACAGGGAGGTGGGGTCGAGCAGTACTTC; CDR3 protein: CSVAQGGGVEQYF
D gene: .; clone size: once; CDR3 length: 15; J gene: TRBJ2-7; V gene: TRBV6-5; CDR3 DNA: TGTGCCAGCAGTATACTGACAGTAGGGATCTACGAGCAGTACTTC; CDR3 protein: CASSILTVGIYEQYF
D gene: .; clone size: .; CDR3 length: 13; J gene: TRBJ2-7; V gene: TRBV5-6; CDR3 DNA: TGTGCCAGCAGCTTTCAGTGGTCCTACGAGCAGTACTTC; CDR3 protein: CASSFQWSYEQYF
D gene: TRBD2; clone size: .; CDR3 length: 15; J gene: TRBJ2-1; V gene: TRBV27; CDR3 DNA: TGTGCCAGCAGTTACCTAGCGGAGTCCTACAATGAGCAGTTCTTC; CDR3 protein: CASSYLAESYNEQFF
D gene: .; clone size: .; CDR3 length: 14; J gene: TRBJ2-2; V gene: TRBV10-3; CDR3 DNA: TGTGCCATCAGTGAACCAGGGGACACCGGGGAGCTGTTTTTT; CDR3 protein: CAISEPGDTGELFF
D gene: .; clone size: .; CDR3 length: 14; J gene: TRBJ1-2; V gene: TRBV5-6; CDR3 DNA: TGTGCCAGCAGCCTGTGGGGGGCGGTACATGGCTACACCTTC; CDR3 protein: CASSLWGAVHGYTF
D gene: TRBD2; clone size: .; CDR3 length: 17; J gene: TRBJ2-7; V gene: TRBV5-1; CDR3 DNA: TGCGCCAGCAGCTTGAGTGCTCTACTAGCGGGGGGGTACGAGCAGTACTTC; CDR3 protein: CASSLSALLAGGYEQYF
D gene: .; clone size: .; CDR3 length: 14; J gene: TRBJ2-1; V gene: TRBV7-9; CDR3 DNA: TGTGCCAGCAGCCCGCCGGACGTCCCCAGTGAGCAGTTCTTC; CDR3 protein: CASSPPDVPSEQFF
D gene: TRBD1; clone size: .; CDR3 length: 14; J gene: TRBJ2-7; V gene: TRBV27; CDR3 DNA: TGTGCCAGCGGCGACGGGACAGGCTCCTACGAGCAGTACTTC; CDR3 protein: CASGDGTGSYEQYF
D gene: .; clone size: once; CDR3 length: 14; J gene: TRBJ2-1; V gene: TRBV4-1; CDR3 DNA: TGCGCCAGCAGCCAAGTCCGGTACAATGAGCGGCAGTTCTTC; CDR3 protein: CASSQVRYNERQFF
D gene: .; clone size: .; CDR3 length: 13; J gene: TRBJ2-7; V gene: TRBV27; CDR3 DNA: TGTGCCAGCAGTCAGGACTACTCCTACGAGCAGTACTTC; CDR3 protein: CASSQDYSYEQYF
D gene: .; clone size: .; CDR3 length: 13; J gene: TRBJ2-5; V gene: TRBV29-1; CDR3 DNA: TGCAGCGTTGACCCCAGGGATGGTGCGACCCAGTACTTC; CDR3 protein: CSVDPRDGATQYF
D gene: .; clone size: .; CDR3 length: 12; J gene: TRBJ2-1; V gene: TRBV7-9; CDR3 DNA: TGTGCCAGCAGCTTATGGGGAAGTGAGCAGTTCTTC; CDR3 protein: CASSLWGSEQFF
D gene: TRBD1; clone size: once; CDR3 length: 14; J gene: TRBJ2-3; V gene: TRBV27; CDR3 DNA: TGTGCCAGCAGTGACAGGGGGCACACAGATACGCAGTATTTT; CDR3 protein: CASSDRGHTDTQYF
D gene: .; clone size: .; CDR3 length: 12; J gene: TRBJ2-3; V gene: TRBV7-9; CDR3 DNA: TGTGCCAGCAGCTCCGGTCAAGTTACGCAGTATTTT; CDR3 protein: CASSSGQVTQYF